This T cell receptor (beta chain) emerged from a study of T cell repertoires in ileal Crohn's disease. Comments on this clone: Its antigen is as yet unknown.

General observations from the study: Compared with non-smokers, active smokers at surgery showed more clonal expansions.

Sequencing used immunoSEQ multiplex PCR; TCRdb keeps in-frame clones, though not all of them. The sample holds some 15,000 clones, 80% to 85% seen once. The TCR originated in an adult with Crohn's disease. Input material: ileal tissue.

The DNA for the CDR3 is TGTGCCAGCAGCATAACTCGCCTAGCGGGGGATTACGAGCAGTACTTC. Translation: CASSITRLAGDYEQYF. V and J are TRBV11-3 and TRBJ2-7, with TRBD2 matching 10 bases. After removal of 5 bases from V and 4 bases from J, the junction contained 11 bases not matched to a gene. The V gene's germline CDR1 is SGHNT and CDR2 YENEEA. There are 16 residues in the CDR3.